This entry describes one TCR beta chain. Per the germline V gene, CDR1 is SGHRS and CDR2 is YFSETQ. The CDR3 runs 16 residues. TCRdb re-called the 5' RACE reads and catalogs CDR3 proteins one per entry, DNA excluded. This repertoire includes roughly 300,000 distinct CDR3 sequences. The data were obtained in a study of T cells expressing NK-cell markers. Study summary: Eight donors were sequenced, seven testing HCMV-seropositive and one testing seronegative.

The receptor's source is a woman between 18 and 75 years old in good health. Sequenced sample: blood T cells: a sorted CD56 or NKG2C T cell subset, CD4+ or CD8+ T cells, or bulk PBMC T cells (not recorded which). J is TRBJ1-2 and V is TRBV5-1; TCRdb proposes TRBD1, but this gene call is untestable without DNA. CDR3 sequence: CASSSPTTTGNYGYTF.